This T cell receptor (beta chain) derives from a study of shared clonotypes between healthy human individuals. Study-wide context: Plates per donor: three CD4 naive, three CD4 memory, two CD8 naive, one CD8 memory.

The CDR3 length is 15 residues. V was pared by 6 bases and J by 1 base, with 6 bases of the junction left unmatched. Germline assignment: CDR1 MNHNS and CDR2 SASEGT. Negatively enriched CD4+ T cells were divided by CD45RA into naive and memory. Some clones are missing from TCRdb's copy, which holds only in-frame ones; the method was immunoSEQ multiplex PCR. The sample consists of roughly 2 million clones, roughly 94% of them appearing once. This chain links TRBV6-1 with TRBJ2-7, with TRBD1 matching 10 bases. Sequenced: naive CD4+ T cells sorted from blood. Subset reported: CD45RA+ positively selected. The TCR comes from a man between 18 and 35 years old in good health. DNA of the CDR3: TGTGCCAGCAGGCCGCGGGACAGGGGTTCCTACGAGCAGTACTTC. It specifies CASRPRDRGSYEQYF.